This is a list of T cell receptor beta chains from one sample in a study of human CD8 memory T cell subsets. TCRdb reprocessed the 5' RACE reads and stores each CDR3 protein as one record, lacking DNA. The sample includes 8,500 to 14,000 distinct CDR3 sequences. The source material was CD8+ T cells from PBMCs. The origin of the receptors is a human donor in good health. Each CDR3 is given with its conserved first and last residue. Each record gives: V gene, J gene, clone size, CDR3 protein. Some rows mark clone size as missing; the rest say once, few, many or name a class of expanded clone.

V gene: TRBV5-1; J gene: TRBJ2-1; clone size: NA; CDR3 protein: CASSLAGPTGIGDIRQFF
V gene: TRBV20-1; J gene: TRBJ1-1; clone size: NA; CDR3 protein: CSARDLEGRDTEAFF
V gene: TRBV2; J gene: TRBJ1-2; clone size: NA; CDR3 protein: CASSARGGYGYTF
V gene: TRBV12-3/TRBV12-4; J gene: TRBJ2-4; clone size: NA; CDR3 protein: CASSRLAGGDPIQYF
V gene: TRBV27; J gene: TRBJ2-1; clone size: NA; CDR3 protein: CASSKAGAPYNEQFF
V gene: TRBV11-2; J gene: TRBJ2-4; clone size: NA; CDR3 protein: CASSLAPSKAKNIQYF
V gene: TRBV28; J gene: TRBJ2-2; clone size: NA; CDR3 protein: CASRIGVVSTGELFF
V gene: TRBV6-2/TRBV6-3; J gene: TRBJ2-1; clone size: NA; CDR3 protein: CASSPGLAIYEQFF
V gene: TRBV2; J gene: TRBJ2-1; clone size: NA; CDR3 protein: CASSDVRSDEQFF
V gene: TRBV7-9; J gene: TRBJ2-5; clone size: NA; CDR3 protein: CASSLVLGTKETQYF
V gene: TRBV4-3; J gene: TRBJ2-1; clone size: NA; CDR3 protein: CASSQEESANEQFF
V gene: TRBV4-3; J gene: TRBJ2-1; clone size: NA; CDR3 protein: CASSQGASGMVEQFF
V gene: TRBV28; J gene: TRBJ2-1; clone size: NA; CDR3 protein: CATRWAGGYNEQFF
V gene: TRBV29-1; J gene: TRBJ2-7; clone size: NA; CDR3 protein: CSVVTSGSYEQYF
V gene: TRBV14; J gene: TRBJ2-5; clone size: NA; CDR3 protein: CASSQDPTGYQETQYF
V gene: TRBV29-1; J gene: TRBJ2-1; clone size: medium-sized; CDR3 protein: CSYRLAGGGNEQFF
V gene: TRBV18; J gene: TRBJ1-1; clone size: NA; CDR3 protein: CASSQRDRSHEAFF
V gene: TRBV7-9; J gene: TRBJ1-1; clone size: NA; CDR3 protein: CASSLHSGTGKAEAFF
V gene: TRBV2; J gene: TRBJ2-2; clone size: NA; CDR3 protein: CASSGGVTGELFF
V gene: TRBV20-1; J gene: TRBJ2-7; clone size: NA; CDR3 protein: CSARNALSYEQYF
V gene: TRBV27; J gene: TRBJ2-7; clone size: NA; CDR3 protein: CASSSGGQLYEQYF
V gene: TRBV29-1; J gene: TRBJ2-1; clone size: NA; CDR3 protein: CSVGTNRGRNEQFF
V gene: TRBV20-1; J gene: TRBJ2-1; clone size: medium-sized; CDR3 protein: CSARRMGGPSYNEQFF
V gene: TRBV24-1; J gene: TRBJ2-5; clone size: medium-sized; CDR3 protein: CATSRGGRGQETQYF
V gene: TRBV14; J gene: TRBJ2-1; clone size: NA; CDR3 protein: CASSGGFRANEQFF